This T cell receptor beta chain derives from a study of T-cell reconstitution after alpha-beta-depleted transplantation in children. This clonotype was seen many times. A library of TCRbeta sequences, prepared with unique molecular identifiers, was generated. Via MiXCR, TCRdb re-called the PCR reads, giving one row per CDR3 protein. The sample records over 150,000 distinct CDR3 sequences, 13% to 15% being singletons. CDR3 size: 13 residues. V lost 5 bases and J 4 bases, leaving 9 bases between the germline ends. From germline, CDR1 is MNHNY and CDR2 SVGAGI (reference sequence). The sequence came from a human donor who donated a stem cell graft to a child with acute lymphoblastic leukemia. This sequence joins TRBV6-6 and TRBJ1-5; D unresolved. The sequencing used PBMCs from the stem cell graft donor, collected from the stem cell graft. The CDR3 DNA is TGTGCCAGCAGTAGGGCAGATAATCAGCCCCAGCATTTT. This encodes CASSRADNQPQHF.